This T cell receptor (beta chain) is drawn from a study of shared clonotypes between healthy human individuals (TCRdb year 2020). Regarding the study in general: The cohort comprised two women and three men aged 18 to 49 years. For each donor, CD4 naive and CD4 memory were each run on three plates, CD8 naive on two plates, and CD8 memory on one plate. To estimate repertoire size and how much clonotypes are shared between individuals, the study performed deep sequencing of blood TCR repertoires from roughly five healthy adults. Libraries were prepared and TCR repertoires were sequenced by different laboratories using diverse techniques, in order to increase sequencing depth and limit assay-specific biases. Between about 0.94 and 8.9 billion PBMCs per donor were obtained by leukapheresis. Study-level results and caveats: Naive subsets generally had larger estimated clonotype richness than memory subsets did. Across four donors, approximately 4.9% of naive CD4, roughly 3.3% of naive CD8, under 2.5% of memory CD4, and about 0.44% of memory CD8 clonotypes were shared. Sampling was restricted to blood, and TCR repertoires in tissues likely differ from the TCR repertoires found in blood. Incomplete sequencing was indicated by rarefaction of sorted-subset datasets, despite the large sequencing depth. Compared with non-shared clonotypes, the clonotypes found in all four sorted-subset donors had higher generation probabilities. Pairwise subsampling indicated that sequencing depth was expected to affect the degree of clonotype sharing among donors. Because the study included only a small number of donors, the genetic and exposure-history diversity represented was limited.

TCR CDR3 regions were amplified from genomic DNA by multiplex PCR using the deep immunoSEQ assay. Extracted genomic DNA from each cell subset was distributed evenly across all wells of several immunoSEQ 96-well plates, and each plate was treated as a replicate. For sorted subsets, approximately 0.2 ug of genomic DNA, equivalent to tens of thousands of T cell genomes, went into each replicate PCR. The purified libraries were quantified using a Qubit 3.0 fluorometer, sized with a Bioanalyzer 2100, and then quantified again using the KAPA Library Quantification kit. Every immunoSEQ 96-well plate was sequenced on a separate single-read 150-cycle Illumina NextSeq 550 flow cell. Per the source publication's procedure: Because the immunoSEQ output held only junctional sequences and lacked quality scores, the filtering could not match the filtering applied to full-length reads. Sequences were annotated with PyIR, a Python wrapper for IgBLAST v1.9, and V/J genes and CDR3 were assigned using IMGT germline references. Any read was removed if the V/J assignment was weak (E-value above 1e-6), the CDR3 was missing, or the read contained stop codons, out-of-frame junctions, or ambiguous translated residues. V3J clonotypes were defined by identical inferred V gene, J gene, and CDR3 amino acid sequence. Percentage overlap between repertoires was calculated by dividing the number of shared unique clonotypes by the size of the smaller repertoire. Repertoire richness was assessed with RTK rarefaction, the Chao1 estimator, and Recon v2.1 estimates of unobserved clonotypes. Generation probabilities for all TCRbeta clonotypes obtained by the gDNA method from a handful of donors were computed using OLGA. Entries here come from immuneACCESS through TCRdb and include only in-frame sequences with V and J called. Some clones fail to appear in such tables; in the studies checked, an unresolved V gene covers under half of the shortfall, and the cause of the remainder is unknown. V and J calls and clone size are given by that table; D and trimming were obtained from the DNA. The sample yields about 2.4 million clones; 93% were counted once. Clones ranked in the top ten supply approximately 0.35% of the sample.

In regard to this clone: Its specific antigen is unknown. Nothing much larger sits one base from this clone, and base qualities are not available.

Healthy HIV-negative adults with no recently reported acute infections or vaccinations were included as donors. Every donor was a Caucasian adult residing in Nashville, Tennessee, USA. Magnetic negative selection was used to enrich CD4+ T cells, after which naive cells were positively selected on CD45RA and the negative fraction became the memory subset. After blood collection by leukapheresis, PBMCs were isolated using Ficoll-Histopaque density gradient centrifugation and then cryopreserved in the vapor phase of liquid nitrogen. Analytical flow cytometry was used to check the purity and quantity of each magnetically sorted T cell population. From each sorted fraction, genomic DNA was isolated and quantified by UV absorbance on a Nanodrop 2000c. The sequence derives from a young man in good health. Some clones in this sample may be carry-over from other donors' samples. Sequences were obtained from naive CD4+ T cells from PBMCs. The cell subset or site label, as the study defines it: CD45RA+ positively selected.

This receptor carries the CDR3 CASSYTSSYNEQFF. The DNA reads TGTGCCAGCAGTTATACCAGCTCCTACAATGAGCAGTTCTTC. Recombination joined TRBV6-5 with TRBJ2-1; no confident D gene assignment can be made. Its CDR3 holds 14 amino acids, cysteine through phenylalanine. Only the CDR3 part of the read is kept: 42 bases, read in frame from the first base. For CDR1 and CDR2, the germline V gene lists MNHEY and SVGAGI. V and J lose 3 bases and 0 bases, and a span of 6 bases separates them.